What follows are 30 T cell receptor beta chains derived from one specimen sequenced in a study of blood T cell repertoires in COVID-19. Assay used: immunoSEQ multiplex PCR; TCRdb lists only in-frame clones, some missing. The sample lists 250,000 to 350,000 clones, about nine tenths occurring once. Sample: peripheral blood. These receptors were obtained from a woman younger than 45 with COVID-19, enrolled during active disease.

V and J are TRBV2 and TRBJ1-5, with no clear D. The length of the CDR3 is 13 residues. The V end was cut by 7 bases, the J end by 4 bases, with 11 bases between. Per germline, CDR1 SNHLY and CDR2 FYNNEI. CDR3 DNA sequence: TGTGCCAGCAACCCAGGTGGAAATCAGCCCCAGCATTTT. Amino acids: CASNPGGNQPQHF.

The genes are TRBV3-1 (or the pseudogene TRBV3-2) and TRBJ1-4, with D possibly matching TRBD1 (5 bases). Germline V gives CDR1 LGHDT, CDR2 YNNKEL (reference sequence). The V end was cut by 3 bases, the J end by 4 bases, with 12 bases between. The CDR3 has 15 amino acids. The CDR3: CASSQQGSSNEKLFF. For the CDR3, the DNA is TGTGCCAGCAGCCAGCAGGGTAGTAGTAATGAAAAACTGTTTTTT.

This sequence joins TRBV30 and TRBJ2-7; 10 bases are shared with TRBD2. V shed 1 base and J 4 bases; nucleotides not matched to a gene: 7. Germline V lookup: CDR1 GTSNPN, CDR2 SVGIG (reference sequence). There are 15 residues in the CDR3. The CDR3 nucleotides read TGTGCCTGGAGTGACATAGCGGGAGGAAAATACGAGCAGTACTTC. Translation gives CAWSDIAGGKYEQYF.

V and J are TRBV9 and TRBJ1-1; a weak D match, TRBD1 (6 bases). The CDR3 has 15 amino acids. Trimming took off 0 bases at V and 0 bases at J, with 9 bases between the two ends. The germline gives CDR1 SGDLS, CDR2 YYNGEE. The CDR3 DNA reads TGTGCCAGCAGCGTAGTCTCAGGGGTGAACACTGAAGCTTTCTTT. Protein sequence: CASSVVSGVNTEAFF.

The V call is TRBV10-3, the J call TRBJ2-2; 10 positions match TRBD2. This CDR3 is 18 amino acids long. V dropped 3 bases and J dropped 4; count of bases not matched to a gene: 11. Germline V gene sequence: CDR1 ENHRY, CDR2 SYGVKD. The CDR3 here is CAISESGRAGLITGELFF. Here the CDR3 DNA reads TGTGCCATCAGTGAAAGCGGGAGGGCTGGCCTGATCACCGGGGAGCTGTTTTTT.

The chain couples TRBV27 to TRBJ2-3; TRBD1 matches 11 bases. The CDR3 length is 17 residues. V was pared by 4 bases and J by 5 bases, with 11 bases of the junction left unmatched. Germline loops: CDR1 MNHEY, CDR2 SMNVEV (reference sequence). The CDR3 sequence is CASSSRTDRGPGDTQYF. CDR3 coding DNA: TGTGCCAGCAGTTCTAGGACGGACAGGGGGCCTGGAGATACGCAGTATTTT.

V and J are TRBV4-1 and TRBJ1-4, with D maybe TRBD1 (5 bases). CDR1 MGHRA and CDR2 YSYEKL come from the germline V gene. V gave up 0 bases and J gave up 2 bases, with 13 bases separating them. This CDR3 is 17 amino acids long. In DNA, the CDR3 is TGCGCCAGCAGCCAAGAAAGCGGGGGAGCGACTAATGAAAAACTGTTTTTT. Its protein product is CASSQESGGATNEKLFF.

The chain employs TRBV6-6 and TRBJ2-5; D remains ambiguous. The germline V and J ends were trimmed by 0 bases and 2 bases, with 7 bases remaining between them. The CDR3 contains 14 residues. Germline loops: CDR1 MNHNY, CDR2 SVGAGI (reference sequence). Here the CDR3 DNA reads TGTGCCAGCAGTTACTCGTCCCTTCAAGAGACCCAGTACTTC. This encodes CASSYSSLQETQYF.

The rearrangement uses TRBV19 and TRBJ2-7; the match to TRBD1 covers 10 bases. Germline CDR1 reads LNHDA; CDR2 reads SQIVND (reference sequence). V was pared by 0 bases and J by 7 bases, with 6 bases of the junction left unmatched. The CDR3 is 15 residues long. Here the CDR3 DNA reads TGTGCCAGTAGTATAGAGTCCGGGACAGGGGTTGAGCAGTACTTC. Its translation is CASSIESGTGVEQYF.

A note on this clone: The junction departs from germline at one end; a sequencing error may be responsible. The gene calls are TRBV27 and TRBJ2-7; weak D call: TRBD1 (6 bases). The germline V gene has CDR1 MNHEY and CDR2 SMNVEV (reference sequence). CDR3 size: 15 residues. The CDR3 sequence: CAGSLHRDTIYEQYF. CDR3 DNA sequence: TGTGCCGGCAGTTTACATCGGGACACTATCTACGAGCAGTACTTC.

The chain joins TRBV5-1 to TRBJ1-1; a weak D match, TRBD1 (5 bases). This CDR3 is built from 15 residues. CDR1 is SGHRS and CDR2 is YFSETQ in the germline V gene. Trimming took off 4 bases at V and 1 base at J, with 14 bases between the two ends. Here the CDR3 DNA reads TGCGCCAGCAGCCCCCGCGTAGGGGAGAACACTGAAGCTTTCTTT. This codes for CASSPRVGENTEAFF.

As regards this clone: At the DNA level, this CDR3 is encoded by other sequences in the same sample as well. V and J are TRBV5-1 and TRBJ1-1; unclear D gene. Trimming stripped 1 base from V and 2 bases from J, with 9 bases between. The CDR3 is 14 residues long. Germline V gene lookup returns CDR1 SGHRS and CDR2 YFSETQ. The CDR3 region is CASSLPTANTEAFF. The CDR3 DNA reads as TGCGCCAGCAGCTTGCCAACAGCAAACACTGAAGCTTTCTTT.

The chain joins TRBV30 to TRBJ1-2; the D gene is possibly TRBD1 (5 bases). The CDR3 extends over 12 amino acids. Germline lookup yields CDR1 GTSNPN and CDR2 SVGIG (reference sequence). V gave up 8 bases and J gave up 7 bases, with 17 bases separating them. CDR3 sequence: CALPRGGTGYTF. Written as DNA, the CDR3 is TGTGCCCTCCCTCGGGGGGGAACTGGCTACACCTTC.

The CDR3, as DNA: TGTGCCAGCAGCCCCCCGGGACAGGGGCTAGAGACCCAGTACTTC. It encodes CASSPPGQGLETQYF. The chain employs TRBV3-1 (or the pseudogene TRBV3-2) and TRBJ2-5; the match to TRBD1 covers 10 bases. CDR3 length: 15 amino acids. Germline CDR1 LGHDT, CDR2 YNNKEL (reference sequence). Trimming removed 4 bases from V and 4 bases from J; junction bases left unmatched: 6.

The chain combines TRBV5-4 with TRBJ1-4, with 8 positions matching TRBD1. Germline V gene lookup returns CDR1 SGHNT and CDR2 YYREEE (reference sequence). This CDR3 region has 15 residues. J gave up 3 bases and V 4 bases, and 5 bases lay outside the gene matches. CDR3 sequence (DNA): TGTGCCAGCAGCGTACAGACAGGGGCTAATGAAAAACTGTTTTTT. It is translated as CASSVQTGANEKLFF.

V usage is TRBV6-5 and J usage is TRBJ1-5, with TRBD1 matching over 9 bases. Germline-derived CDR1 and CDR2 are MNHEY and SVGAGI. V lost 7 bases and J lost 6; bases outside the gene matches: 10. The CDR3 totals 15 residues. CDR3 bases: TGTGCCAGCATTATCGGGACAGGGATATCTCAGCCCCAGCATTTT. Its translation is CASIIGTGISQPQHF.

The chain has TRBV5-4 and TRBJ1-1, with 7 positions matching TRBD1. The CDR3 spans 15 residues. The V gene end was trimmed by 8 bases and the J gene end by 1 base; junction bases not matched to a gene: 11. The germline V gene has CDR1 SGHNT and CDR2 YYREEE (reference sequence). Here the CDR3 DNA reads TGTGCCAGTCAAACGCCGGGACAGCCGAACACTGAAGCTTTCTTT. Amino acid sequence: CASQTPGQPNTEAFF.

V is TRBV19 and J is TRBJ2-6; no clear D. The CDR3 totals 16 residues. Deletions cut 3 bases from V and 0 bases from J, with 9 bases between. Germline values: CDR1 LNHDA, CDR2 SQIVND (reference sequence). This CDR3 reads CASSMYSDSGANVLTF. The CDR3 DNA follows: TGTGCCAGTAGTATGTACTCTGACTCTGGGGCCAACGTCCTGACTTTC.

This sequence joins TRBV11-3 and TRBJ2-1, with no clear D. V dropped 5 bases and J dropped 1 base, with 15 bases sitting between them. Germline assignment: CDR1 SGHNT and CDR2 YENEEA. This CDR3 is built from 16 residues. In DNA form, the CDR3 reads TGTGCCAGCAGCCTAAGTTTCGGCGGATCCTACAATGAGCAGTTCTTC. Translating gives CASSLSFGGSYNEQFF.

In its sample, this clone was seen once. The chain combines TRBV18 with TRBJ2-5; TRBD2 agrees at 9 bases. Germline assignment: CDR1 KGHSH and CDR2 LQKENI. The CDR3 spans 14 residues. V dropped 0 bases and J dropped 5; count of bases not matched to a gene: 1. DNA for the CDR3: TGTGCCAGCTCACCACCGGCGGGAGGGGAGACCCAGTACTTC. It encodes CASSPPAGGETQYF.

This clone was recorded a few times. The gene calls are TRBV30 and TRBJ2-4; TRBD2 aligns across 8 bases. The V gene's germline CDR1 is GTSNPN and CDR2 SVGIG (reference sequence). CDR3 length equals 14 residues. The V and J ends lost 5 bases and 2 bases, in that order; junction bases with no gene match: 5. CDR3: CAWGSGKTKNIQYF. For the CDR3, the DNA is TGTGCCTGGGGTAGCGGGAAGACCAAAAACATTCAGTACTTC.

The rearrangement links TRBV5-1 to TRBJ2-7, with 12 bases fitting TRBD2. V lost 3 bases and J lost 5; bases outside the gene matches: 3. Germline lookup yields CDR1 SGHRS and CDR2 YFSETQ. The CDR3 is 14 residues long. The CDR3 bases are TGCGCCAGCAGCTCTAGCGGGAGGGCCGACGAGCAGTACTTC. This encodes CASSSSGRADEQYF.

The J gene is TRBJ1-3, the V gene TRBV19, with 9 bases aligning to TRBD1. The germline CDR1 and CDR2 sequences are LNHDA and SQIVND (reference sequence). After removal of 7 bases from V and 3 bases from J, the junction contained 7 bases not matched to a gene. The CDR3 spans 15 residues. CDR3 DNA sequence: TGTGCCAGTACGGGACAGGGCGGTTATGGAAACACCATATATTTT. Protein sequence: CASTGQGGYGNTIYF. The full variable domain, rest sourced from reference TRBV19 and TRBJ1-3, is DGGITQSPKYLFRKEGQNVTLSCEQNLNHDAMYWYRQDPGQGLRLIYYSQIVNDFQKGDIAEGYSVSREKKESFPLTVTSAQKNPTAFYLCASTGQGGYGNTIYFGEGSWLTVV.

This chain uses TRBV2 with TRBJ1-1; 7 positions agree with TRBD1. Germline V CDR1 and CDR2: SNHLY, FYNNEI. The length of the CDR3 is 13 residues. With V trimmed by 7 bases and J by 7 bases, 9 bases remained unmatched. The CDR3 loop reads CASTGGTALEAFF. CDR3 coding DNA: TGTGCCAGCACCGGCGGGACAGCACTTGAAGCTTTCTTT.

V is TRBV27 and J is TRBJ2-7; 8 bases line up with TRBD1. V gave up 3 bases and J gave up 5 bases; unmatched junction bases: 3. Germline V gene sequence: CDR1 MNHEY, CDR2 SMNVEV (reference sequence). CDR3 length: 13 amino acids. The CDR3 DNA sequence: TGTGCCAGCAGTTTTTGGACAGGGAACGAGCAGTACTTC. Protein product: CASSFWTGNEQYF.

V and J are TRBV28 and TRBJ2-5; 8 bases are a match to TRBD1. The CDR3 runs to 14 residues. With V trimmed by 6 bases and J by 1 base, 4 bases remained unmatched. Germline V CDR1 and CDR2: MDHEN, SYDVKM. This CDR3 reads CASRRGQGQETQYF. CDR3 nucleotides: TGTGCCAGCAGGAGAGGACAGGGCCAAGAGACCCAGTACTTC. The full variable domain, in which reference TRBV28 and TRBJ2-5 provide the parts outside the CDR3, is DVKVTQSSRYLVKRTGEKVFLECVQDMDHENMFWYRQDPGLGLRLIYFSYDVKMKEKGDIPEGYSVSREKKERFSLILESASTNQTSMYLCASRRGQGQETQYFGPGTRLLVL.

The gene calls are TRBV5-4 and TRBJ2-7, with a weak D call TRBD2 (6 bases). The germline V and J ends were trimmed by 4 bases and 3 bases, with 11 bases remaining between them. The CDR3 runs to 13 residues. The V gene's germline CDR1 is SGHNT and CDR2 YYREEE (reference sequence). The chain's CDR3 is CASSDGTVYEQYF. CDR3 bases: TGTGCCAGCAGCGACGGGACTGTCTACGAGCAGTACTTC.

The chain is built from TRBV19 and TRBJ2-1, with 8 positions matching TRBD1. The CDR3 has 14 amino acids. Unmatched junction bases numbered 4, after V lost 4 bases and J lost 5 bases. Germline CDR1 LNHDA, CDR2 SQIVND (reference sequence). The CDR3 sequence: CASSTGQGHNEQFF. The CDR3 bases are TGTGCCAGTAGTACCGGACAGGGCCACAATGAGCAGTTCTTC.

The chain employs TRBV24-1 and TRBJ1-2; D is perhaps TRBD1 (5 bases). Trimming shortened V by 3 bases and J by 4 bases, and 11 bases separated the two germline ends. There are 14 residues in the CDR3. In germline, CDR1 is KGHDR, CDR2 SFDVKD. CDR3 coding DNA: TGTGCCACCAGTGATGCGACAGAGCCCTATGGCTACACCTTC. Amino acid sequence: CATSDATEPYGYTF.

The CDR3, as DNA: TGTGCCAGCAGCTCCGGGACACCAACCACTGAAGCTTTCTTT. Protein sequence: CASSSGTPTTEAFF. This chain links TRBV7-6 with TRBJ1-1, with TRBD1 as a possible D gene (6 bases). In germline, CDR1 is SGHVS, CDR2 FNYEAQ. The CDR3 covers 14 residues. V dropped 4 bases and J dropped 4 bases, with 13 bases sitting between them.